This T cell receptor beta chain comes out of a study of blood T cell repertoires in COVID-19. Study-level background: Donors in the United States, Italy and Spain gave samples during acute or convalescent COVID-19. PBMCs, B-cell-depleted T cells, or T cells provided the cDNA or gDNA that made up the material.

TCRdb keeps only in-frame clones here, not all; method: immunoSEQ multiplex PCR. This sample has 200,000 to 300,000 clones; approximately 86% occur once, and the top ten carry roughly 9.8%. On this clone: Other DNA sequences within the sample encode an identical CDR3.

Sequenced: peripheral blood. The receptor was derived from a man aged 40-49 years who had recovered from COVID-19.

This chain's CDR3 is CASSSIRGYNEQFF. In DNA, the CDR3 is TGTGCCAGCAGCTCCATTCGGGGCTACAATGAGCAGTTCTTC. This chain joins TRBV7-2 and TRBJ2-1; D possibly corresponds to TRBD2 (5 bases). Trimming pared 4 bases from V and 3 bases from J, leaving 10 bases between. Germline CDR1 SGHTA, CDR2 FQGNSA. The CDR3 spans 14 residues.